The T cell receptor (beta chain) under discussion was sequenced for a study of T cell changes during pregnancy in multiple sclerosis (dated by TCRdb to between 2017 and 2020). Regarding the complete study: In women with multiple sclerosis, the researchers looked at how the T cell repertoire shifted as pregnancy progressed.

Library construction relied on the immunoSEQ multiplex PCR assay. TCRdb's version of the immuneACCESS table is confined to in-frame rearrangements and falls short of the full clone set. An unresolved V gene accounts for under half of the shortfall where checked; the remainder is of unknown origin. This sample lists 93,000 or so clones; approximately 90% were detected once. Of the sample, under 0.95% falls within the top ten clones. About this clone: The antigen it binds to is not known. There are no base qualities to consult, and no much larger clone falls within one base.

This receptor was identified in a female donor with multiple sclerosis, enrolled in a pregnancy study. This material consisted of peripheral blood, taken before pregnancy.

The CDR3 reads CASSLDWLAGGTDTQYF. The nucleotide sequence is TGCGCCAGCAGCTTGGATTGGCTAGCGGGAGGGACAGATACGCAGTATTTT. The V and J segments used are TRBV5-1 and TRBJ2-3; 12 bases in the middle match TRBD2. From a lookup of the germline V gene, CDR1 and CDR2 are SGHRS and YFSETQ. Inclusive of the bounding cysteine and phenylalanine, the CDR3 is 17 residues long. This entry keeps only the CDR3 DNA: 51 bases, framed from base 1. After removal of 0 bases from V and 3 bases from J, the junction retains 5 bases not matched to a gene.